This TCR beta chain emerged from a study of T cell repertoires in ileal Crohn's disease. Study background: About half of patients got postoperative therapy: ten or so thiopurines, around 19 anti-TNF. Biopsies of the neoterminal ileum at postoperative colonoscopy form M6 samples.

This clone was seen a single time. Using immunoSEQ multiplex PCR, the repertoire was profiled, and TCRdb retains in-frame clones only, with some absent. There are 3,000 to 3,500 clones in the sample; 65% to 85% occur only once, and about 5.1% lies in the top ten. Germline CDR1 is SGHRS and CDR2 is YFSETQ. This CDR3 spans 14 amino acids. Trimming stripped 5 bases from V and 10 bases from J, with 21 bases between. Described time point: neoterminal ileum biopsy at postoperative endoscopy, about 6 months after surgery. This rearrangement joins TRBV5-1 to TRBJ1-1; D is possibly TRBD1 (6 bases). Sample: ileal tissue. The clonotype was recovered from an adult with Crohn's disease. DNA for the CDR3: TGCGCCAGCAGGCCTGCCACACCAGGGGCCGGAGCTTTCTTT. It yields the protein CASRPATPGAGAFF.